This T cell receptor (beta chain) emerged from a study of T cell responses to AZD1222 COVID-19 vaccine. Whole-study findings and limits: In a largely white British group with more females than males, clonal diversity was possibly underestimated. Among vaccine-associated CD4 TCRs, coverage spanned spike, with dominance at 160-218 and 743-854.

The CDR3 has 12 amino acids. Trimming shortened V by 5 bases and J by 12 bases, and 14 bases separated the two germline ends. Germline V gene data show CDR1 as MDHEN and CDR2 as SYDVKM. In regard to this clone: Its specificity is unknown.

Sequencing was performed with immunoSEQ multiplex PCR; in TCRdb, only in-frame clones are kept and a portion is missing. The table includes 100,000 to 150,000 clones, roughly nine tenths detected once. The sequenced sample was peripheral blood, obtained on day 0 of AZD1222 vaccination. The V call is TRBV28, the J call TRBJ1-5, with D maybe TRBD1 (5 bases). This sequence originates from an adult in good health. The CDR3 DNA reads as TGTGCCAGCAGTACGGGGTCGCAGGGCCAGCATTTT. As protein: CASSTGSQGQHF.